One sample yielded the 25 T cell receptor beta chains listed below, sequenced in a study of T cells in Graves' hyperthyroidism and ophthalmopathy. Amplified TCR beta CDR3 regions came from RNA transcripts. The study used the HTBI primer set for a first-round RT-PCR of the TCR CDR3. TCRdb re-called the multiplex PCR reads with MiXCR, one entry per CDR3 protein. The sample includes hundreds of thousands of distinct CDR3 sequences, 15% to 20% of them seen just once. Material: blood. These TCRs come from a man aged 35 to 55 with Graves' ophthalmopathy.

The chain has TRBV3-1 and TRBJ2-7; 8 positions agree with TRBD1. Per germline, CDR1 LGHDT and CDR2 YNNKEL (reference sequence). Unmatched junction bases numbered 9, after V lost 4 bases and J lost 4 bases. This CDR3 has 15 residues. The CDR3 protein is CASSPRQGTVYEQYF. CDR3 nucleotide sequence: TGTGCCAGCAGCCCTCGACAGGGGACCGTGTACGAGCAGTACTTC.

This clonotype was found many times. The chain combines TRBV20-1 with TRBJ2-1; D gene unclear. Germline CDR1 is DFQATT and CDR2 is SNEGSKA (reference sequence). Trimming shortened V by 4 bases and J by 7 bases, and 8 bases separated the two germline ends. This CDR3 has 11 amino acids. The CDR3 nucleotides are TGCAGTGCTACTCGCACGAATGAGCAGTTCTTC. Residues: CSATRTNEQFF.

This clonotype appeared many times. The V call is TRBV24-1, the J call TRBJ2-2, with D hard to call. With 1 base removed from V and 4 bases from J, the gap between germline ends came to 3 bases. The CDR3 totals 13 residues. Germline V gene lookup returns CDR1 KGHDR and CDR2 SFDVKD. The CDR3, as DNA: TGTGCCACCAGTGATTTCATCACCGGGGAGCTGTTTTTT. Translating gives CATSDFITGELFF.

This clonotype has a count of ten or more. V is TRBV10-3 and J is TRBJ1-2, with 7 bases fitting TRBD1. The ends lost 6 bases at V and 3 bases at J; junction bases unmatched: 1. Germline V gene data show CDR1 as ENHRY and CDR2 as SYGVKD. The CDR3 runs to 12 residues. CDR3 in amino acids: CAISGQDYGYTF. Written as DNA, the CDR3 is TGTGCCATCAGCGGACAGGACTATGGCTACACCTTC.

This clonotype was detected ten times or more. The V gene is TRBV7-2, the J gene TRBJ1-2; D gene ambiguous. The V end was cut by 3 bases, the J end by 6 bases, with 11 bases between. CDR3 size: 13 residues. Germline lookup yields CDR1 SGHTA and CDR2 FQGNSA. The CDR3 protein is CASSFGPQDGYTF. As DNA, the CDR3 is TGTGCCAGCAGCTTTGGACCCCAAGATGGCTACACCTTC.

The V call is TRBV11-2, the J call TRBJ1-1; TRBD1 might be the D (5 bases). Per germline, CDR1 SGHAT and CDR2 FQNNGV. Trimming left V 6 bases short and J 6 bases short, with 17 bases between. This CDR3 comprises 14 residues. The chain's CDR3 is CASSSVGGAPEAFF. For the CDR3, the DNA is TGTGCCAGCAGTTCCGTGGGAGGGGCTCCTGAAGCTTTCTTT.

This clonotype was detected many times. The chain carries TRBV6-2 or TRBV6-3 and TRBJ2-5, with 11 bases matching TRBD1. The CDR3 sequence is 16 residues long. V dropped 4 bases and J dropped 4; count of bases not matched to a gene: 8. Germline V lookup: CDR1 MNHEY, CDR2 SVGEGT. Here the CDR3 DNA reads TGTGCCAGCAGTTCGTACGGGACAGGGGGAGGAGAGACCCAGTACTTC. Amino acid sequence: CASSSYGTGGGETQYF.

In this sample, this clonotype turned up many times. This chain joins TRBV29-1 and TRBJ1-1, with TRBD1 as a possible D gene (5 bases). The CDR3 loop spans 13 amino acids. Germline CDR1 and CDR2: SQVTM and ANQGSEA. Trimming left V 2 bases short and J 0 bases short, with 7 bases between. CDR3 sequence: CSVERGMNTEAFF. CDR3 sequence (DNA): TGCAGCGTTGAACGGGGGATGAACACTGAAGCTTTCTTT.

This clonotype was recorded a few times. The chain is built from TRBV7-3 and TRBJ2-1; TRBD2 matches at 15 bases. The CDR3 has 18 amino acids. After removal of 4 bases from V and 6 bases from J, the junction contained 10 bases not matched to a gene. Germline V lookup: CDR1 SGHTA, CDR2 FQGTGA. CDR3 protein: CASSSGLAGGGSGNEQFF. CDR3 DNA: TGTGCCAGCAGCTCGGGACTAGCGGGAGGAGGGTCGGGCAATGAGCAGTTCTTC.

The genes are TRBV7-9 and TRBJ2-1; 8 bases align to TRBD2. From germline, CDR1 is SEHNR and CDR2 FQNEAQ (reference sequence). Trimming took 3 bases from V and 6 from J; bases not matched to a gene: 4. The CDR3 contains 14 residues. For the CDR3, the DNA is TGTGCCAGCAGCTTCCGGGGGGGAACCAATGAGCAGTTCTTC. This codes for CASSFRGGTNEQFF.

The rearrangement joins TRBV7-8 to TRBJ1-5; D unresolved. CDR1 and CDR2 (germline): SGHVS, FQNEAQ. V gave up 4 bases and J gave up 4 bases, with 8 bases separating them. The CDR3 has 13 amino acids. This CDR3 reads CASSSAKNQPQHF. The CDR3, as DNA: TGTGCCAGCAGCTCAGCAAAGAATCAGCCCCAGCATTTT.

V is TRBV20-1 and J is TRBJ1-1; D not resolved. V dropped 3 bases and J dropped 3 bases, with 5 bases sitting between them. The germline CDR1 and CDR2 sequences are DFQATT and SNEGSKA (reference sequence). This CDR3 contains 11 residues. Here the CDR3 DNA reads TGCAGTGCTAGTAGGGACACTGAAGCTTTCTTT. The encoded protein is CSASRDTEAFF.

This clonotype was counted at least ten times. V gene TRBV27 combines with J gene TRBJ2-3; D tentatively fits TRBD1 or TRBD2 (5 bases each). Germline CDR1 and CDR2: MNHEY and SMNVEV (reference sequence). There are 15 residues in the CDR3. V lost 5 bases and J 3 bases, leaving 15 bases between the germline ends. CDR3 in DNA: TGTGCCAGCAGTCCAGGGACGGGTCTAACAGATACGCAGTATTTT. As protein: CASSPGTGLTDTQYF.

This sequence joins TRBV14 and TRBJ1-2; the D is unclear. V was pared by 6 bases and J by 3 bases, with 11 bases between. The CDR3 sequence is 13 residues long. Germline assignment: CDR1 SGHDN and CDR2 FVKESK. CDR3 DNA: TGTGCCAGCAGTCCGGAGGTCCACTATGGCTACACCTTC. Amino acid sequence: CASSPEVHYGYTF.

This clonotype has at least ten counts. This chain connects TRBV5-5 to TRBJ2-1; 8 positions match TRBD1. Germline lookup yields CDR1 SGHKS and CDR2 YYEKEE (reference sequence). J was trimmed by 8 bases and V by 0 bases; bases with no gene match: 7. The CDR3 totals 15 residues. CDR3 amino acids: CASSLAPTGVDEQFF. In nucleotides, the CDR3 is TGTGCCAGCAGCTTGGCCCCGACAGGGGTCGATGAGCAGTTCTTC.

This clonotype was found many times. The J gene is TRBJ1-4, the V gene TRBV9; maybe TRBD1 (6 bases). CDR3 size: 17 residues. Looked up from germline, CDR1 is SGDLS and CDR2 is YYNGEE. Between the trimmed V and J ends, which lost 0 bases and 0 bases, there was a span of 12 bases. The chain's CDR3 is CASSVDGGLTTNEKLFF. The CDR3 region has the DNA TGTGCCAGCAGCGTAGATGGGGGGCTGACAACTAATGAAAAACTGTTTTTT.

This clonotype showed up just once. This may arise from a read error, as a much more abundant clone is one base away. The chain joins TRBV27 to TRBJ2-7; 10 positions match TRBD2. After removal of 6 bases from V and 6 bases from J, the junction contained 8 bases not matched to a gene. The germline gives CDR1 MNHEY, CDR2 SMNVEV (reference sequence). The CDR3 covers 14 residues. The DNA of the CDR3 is TGTGCCAGCAGCCGTAGCGGGAGGACCTGCGAGCAGTACTTC. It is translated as CASSRSGRTCEQYF.

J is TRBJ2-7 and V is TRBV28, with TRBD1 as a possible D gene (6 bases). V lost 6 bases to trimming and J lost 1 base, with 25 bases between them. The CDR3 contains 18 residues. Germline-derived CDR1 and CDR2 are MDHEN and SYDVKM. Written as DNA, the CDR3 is TGTGCCAGCAGCTTCCCCACCTTTCGGACAGATGGGTCCTACGAGCAGTACTTC. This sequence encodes CASSFPTFRTDGSYEQYF.

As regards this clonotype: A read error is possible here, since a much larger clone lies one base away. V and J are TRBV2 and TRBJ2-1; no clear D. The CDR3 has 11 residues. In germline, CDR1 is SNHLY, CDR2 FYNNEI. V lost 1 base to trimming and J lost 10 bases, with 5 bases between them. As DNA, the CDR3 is TGTGCCAGCAGTGAAGGGTTCGAGCAGTTCTTC. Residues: CASSEGFEQFF.

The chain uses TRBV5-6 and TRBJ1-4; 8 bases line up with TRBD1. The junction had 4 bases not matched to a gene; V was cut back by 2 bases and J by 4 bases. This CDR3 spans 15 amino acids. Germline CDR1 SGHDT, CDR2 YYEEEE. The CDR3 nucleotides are TGTGCCAGCAGCTTAGGACAGGGATATAATGAAAAACTGTTTTTT. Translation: CASSLGQGYNEKLFF.

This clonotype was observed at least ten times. The chain's CDR3 is CATSTLIAEAGDTGELFF. The CDR3 DNA is TGTGCCACCAGTACGTTGATAGCGGAGGCCGGAGACACCGGGGAGCTGTTTTTT. The V gene is TRBV24-1, the J gene TRBJ2-2, with a tentative D call TRBD2 (6 bases). The V and J ends lost 6 bases and 3 bases respectively, with 22 bases between them. The CDR3 length is 18 residues. CDR1 is KGHDR and CDR2 is SFDVKD in the germline V gene.

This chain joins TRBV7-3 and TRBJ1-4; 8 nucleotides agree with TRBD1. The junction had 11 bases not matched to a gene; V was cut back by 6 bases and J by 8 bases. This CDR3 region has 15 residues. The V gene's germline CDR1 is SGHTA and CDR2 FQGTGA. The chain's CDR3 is CASSLTGAGREKLFF. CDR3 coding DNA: TGTGCCAGCAGTTTGACAGGGGCCGGGCGAGAAAAACTGTTTTTT.

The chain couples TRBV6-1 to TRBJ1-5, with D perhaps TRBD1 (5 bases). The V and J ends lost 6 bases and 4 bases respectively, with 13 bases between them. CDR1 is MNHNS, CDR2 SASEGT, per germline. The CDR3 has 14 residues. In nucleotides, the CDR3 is TGTGCCAGCAGGCCGAGGACACTAAATCAGCCCCAGCATTTT. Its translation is CASRPRTLNQPQHF.

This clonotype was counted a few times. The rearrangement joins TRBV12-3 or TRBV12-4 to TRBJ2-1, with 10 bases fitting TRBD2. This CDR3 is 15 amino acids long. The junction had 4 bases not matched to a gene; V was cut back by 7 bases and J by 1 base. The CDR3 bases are TGTGCCAGCATTCCTAGCGGGAGATCCTACAATGAGCAGTTCTTC. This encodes CASIPSGRSYNEQFF.

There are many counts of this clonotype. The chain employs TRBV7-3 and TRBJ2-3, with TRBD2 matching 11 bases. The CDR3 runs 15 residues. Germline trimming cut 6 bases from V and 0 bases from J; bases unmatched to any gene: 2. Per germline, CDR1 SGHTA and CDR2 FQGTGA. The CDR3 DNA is TGTGCCAGCAGGAGGACTAGCGGGAGCACAGATACGCAGTATTTT. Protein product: CASRRTSGSTDTQYF.